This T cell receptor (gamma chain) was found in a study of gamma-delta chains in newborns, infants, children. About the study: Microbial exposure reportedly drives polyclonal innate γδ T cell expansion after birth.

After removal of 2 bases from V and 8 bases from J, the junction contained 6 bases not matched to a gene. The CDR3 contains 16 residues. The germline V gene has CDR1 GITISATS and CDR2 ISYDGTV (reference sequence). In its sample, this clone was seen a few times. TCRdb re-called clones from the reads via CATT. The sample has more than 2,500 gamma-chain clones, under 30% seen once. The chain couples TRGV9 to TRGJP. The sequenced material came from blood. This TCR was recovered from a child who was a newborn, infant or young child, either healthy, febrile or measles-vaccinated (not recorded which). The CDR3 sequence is CALWEAVKLGKKIKVF. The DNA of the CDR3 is TGTGCCTTGTGGGAGGCGGTTAAGTTGGGCAAAAAAATCAAGGTATTT.